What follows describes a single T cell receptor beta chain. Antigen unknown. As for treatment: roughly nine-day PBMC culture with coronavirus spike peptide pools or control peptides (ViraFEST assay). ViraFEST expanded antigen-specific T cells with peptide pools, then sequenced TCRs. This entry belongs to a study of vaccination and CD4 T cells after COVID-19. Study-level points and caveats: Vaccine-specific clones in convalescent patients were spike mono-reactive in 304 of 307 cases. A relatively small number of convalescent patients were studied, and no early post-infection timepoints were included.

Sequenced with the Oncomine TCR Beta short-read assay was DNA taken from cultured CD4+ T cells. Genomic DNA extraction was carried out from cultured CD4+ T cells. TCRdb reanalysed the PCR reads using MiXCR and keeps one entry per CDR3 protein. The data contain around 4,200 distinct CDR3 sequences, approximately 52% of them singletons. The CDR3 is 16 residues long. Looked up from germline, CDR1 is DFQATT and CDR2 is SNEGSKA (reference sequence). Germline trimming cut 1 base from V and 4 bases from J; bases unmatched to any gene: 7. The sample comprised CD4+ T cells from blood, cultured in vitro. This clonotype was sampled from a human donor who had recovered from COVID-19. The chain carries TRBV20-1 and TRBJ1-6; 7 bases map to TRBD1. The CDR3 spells CSARGKGGGYNSPLHF. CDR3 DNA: TGCAGTGCTAGAGGGAAAGGGGGCGGTTATAATTCACCCCTCCACTTT.